The following is a T cell receptor beta chain sequence with its context. What it binds is not known. Germline lookup yields CDR1 MDHEN and CDR2 SYDVKM. CDR3 length equals 16 residues. V shed 4 bases and J shed 5 bases, with 20 bases lying between them. This record comes from a study of shared clonotypes between healthy human individuals. Assay execution proceeded at the deep level. Replicate PCRs run on sorted subsets employed 150 to 250 ng DNA, around 31,000 T cell genomes. Using immunoSEQ multiplex PCR, the repertoire was profiled, and TCRdb retains in-frame clones only, with some absent. The data hold about 180,000 clones, with about 93% observed a single time. Study-level results: Lower generation probabilities were found for non-shared clonotypes than for those shared by all four donors. How much donors shared clonotypes was expected to be affected by sequencing depth.

This chain links TRBV28 with TRBJ1-2, with D tentatively TRBD1 (6 bases). Sequenced: naive CD4+ T cells sorted from blood. Subset defined: CD45RA+ positively selected. The receptor comes from a young woman in good health. The CDR3 DNA reads TGTGCCAGCAGTTATGATCCGGGACAAGACCTTTATGGCTACACCTTC. It yields the protein CASSYDPGQDLYGYTF.